This passage covers 2 T cell receptor beta chains from one sample sequenced in a study of blood T cell repertoires in COVID-19. Clones were read by immunoSEQ multiplex PCR, and TCRdb kept only the in-frame ones, dropping some. The sample lists roughly 57,000 clones, 80% to 95% occurring once. Sequenced material: peripheral blood. The receptors derive from a man older than 75 with acute or convalescent COVID-19.

The chain is built from TRBV6-5 and TRBJ1-2; TRBD1 is a possible D gene (6 bases). V lost 5 bases, J lost 6 bases, and 19 bases lay in between. Germline V gene sequence: CDR1 MNHEY, CDR2 SVGAGI. This CDR3 region has 15 residues. The CDR3 here is CASSRTHRVGHGYTF. CDR3 coding DNA: TGTGCCAGCAGTAGAACCCACAGGGTTGGACATGGCTACACCTTC.

The rearrangement links TRBV30 to TRBJ1-1; 8 bases map to TRBD1. The V segment lost 5 bases and the J segment 1 base; nucleotides outside the gene matches: 6. The CDR3 length is 14 residues. The germline gives CDR1 GTSNPN, CDR2 SVGIG (reference sequence). CDR3 loop: CAWGGGTGNTEAFF. In DNA form, the CDR3 reads TGTGCCTGGGGGGGAGGGACAGGGAACACTGAAGCTTTCTTT. Full variable domain (remainder filled in from reference TRBV30 and TRBJ1-1): SQTIHQWPATLVQPVGSPLSLECTVEGTSNPNLYWYRQAAGRGLQLLFYSVGIGQISSEVPQNLSASRPQDRQFILSSKKLLLSDSGFYLCAWGGGTGNTEAFFGQGTRLTVV.